This T cell receptor (beta chain) was identified during a study of blood T cell repertoires in COVID-19 (dated by TCRdb to the early 2020s). Regarding the complete study: Samples covering the acute and convalescent phases of COVID-19 were provided by collaborators in the United States, Italy and Spain. A de-identified subject ID, COVID-19 status, age in years and sex were almost always included in the sample metadata. Subjects who had been exposed to COVID-19, were actively infected with it, or had recovered from it provided the deeply sampled blood TCRbeta repertoires that made up the dataset. A freely available public database, intended as a resource for researchers studying the immune response to SARS-CoV-2, is where the repertoires were released. Samples were obtained from the ongoing ImmuneRACE study (first 160 participants) and from approximately 1,200 subjects provided by 6 global collaborators. HLA class I and class II types, where available, came from metadata supplied by the sample provider rather than from assay-based typing. The prospective study material was composed of cDNA or gDNA derived from T cells, B-cell-depleted T cells, or PBMCs.

Results the study describes overall, beyond this receptor: The quantity of clinical and demographic metadata differed by source and by participant and was supplied without curation.

Whole blood was collected in K2EDTA tubes by collaborating institutions according to the institutions' own protocols. Collaborator samples were shipped for TCRbeta analysis as frozen whole blood, isolated PBMCs, or DNA extracted from either sample type. Sequences SGHVS (CDR1) and FNYEAQ (CDR2) are obtained from the germline V gene. The CDR3 runs 13 amino acids, cysteine and phenylalanine included. Just CDR3 DNA is preserved here, 39 bases in frame from base 1. V gives up 3 bases and J gives up 2 bases, and the segment between their germline ends measures 7 bases. TCRbeta CDR3 regions were amplified from genomic DNA using the immunoSEQ Assay, a bias-controlled multiplex PCR. Per the source publication's procedure: Within the assay, amplification of reference gene primers was used to estimate how many nucleated cells each sample contained. To quantify the absolute abundance of each unique TCRbeta CDR3 rearrangement, sequence reads were collapsed and filtered. For each sample, productive Simpson clonality was calculated as the square root of Simpson's diversity index over productive rearrangements. TCRdb provides this immuneACCESS table in a form limited to in-frame rearrangements. Some clones are lacking; in checked studies, under half of them reflect an unresolved V gene, and why the rest are absent is not known. D and trimming were read from the DNA, whereas the V and J calls and clone size are those reported in that table. The sample yields fewer than 100,000 clones; 86% were counted once. Under 8.5% of the sample belongs to the ten largest clones.

This clone was recorded once. This receptor's antigen is unknown. No base quality values were provided; no much bigger clone lies one nucleotide off. The specimen was peripheral blood. The source is a man aged 60-69 years with acute or convalescent COVID-19. This receptor chain uses TRBV7-6 and TRBJ1-1, and the D gene may be TRBD1, 6 bases matching. The DNA sequence is TGTGCCAGCAGCTTGGACAGCAACACTGAAGCTTTCTTT. This translates into CASSLDSNTEAFF.